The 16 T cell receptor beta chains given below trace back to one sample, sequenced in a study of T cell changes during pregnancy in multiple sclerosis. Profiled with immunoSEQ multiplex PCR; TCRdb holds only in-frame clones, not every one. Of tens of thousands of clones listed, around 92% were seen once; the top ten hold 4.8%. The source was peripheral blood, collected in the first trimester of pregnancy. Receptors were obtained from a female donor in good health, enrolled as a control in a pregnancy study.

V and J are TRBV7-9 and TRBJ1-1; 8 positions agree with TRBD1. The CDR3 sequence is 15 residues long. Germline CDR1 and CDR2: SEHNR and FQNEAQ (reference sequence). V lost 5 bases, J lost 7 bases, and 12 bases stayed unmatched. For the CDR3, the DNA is TGTGCCAGCAGCCTTAGGGGGACAGGAGCTAATGAAGCTTTCTTT. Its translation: CASSLRGTGANEAFF. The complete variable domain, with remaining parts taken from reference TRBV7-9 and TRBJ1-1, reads DTGVSQNPRHKITKRGQNVTFRCDPISEHNRLYWYRQTLGQGPEFLTYFQNEAQLEKSRLLSDRFSAERPKGSFSTLEIQRTEQGDSAMYLCASSLRGTGANEAFFGQGTRLTVV.

DNA of the CDR3: TGTGCCAGCAGCCCTCAGGGAAGCTCCTACAATGAGCAGTTCTTC. Protein sequence: CASSPQGSSYNEQFF. V is TRBV11-2 and J is TRBJ2-1; a weak D match, TRBD1 (5 bases). Trimming took 5 bases from V and 0 from J, leaving 11 bases between them. Per the germline V gene, CDR1 is SGHAT and CDR2 is FQNNGV. The CDR3 runs to 15 residues.

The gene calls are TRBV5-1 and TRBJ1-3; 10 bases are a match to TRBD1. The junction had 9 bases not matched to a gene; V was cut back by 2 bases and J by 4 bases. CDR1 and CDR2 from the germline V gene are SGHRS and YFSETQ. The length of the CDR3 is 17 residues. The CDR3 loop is CASSFETGTGAGNTIYF. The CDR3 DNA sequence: TGCGCCAGCAGCTTTGAAACCGGGACAGGGGCGGGAAACACCATATATTTT. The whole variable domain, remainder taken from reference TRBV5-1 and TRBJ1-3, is KAGVTQTPRYLIKTRGQQVTLSCSPISGHRSVSWYQQTPGQGLQFLFEYFSETQRNKGNFPGRFSGRQFSNSRSEMNVSTLELGDSALYLCASSFETGTGAGNTIYFGEGSWLTVV.

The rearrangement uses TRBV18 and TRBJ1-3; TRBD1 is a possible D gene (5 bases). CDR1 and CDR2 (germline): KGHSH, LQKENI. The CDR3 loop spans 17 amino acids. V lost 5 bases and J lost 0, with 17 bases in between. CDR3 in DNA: TGTGCCAGCTCATACCGCCCCACAGGAAGCTCTGGAAACACCATATATTTT. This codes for CASSYRPTGSSGNTIYF. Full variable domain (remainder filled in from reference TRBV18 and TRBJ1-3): NAGVMQNPRHLVRRRGQEARLRCSPMKGHSHVYWYRQLPEEGLKFMVYLQKENIIDESGMPKERFSAEFPKEGPSILRIQQVVRGDSAAYFCASSYRPTGSSGNTIYFGEGSWLTVV.

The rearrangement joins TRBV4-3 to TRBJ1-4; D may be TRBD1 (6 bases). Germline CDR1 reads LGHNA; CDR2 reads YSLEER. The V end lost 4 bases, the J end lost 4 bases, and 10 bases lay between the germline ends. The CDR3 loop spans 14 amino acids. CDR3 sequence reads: CASSLGQYNEKLFF. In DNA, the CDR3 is TGCGCCAGCAGCCTAGGACAGTATAATGAAAAACTGTTTTTT.

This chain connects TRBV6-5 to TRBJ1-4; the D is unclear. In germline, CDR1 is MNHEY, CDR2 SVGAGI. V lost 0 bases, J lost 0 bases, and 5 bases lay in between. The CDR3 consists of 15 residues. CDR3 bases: TGTGCCAGCAGTTACTCGCGGTCAACTAATGAAAAACTGTTTTTT. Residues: CASSYSRSTNEKLFF.

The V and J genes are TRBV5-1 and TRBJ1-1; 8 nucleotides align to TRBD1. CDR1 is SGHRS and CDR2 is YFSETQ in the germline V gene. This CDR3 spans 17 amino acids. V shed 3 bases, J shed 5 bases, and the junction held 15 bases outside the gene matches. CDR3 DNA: TGCGCCAGCAGCTGGACCCGCCCATACAGGGGGTCAACTGAAGCTTTCTTT. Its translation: CASSWTRPYRGSTEAFF.

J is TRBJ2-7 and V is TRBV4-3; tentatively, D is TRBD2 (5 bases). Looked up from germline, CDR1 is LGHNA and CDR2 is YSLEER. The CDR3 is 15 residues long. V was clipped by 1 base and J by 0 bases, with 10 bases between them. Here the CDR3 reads CASSQGRRSSYEQYF. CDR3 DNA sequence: TGCGCCAGCAGCCAAGGGAGGAGGAGCTCCTACGAGCAGTACTTC.

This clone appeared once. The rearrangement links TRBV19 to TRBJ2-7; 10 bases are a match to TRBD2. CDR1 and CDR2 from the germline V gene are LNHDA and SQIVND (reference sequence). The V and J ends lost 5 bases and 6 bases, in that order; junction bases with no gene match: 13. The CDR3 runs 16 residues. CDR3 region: CASSLRGAGGIREQYF. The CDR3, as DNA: TGTGCCAGTAGTCTCCGCGGAGCGGGAGGGATCCGCGAGCAGTACTTC.

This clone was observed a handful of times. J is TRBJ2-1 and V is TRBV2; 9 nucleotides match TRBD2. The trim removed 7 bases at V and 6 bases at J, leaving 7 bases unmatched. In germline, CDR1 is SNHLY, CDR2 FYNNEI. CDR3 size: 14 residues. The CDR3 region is CASNGGLASNEQFF. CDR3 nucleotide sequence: TGTGCCAGCAATGGTGGACTAGCGAGCAATGAGCAGTTCTTC.

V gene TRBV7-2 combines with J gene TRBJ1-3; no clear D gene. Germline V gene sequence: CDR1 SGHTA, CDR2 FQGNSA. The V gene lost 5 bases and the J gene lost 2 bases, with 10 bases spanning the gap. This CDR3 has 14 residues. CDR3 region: CASSPRRAGNTIYF. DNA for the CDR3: TGTGCCAGCAGCCCCCGACGGGCTGGAAACACCATATATTTT.

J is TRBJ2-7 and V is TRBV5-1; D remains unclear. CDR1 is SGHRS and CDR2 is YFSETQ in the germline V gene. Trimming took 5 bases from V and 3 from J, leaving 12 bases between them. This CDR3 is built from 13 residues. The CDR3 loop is CASRKEAYYEQYF. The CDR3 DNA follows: TGCGCCAGCAGGAAAGAGGCTTACTACGAGCAGTACTTC.

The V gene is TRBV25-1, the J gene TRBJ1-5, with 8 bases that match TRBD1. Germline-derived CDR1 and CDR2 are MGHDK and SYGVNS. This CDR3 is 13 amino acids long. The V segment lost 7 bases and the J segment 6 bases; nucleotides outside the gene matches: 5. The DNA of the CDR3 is TGTGCCAGCACGGCAGGGGGCGGTCAGCCCCAGCATTTT. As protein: CASTAGGGQPQHF.

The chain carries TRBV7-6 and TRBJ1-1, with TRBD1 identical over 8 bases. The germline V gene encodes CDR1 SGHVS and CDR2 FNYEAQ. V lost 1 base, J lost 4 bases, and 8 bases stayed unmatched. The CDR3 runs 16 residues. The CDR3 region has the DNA TGTGCCAGCAGCTTAGAGTCGGGACAGGCGGGCACTGAAGCTTTCTTT. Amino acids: CASSLESGQAGTEAFF.

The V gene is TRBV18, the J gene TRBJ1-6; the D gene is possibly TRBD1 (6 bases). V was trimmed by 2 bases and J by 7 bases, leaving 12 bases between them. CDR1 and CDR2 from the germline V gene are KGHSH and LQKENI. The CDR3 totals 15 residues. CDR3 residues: CASSPEYRVNSPLHF. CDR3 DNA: TGTGCCAGCTCACCAGAGTACAGGGTAAATTCACCCCTCCACTTT.

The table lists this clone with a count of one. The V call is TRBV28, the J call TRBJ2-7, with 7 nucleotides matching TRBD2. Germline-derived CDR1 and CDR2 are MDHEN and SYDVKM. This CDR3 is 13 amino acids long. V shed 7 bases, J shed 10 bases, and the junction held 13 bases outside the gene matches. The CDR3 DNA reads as TGTGCCAGCACTCTAGCGGCCGGCGGGGCCCAGTACTTC. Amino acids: CASTLAAGGAQYF.